This TCR beta chain appears in the sequencing data of a study of metastatic and nonmetastatic thyroid tumors. Study context: Blood and tumor or nodule tissue repertoires from malignant and benign thyroid patients were compared.

No treatment had been given to any patient before thyroid surgery. Trimming cost V 8 bases and J 2 bases, with 16 bases left between them. CDR3 length equals 15 residues. The germline gives CDR1 WSHSY, CDR2 SAAADI. General study points: Relative to benign nodules, malignant thyroid tumors were reportedly characterized by significantly elevated TCR beta diversity in blood and tumor.

TCRdb re-called clones from the PCR reads using MiXCR. Here the sample spans 25,000 to 30,000 clones, 23% being singletons. This clone was found many times. The antigen remains unidentified. This sequence originates from a female donor with papillary thyroid cancer or a benign thyroid nodule (not recorded which). Some clones in this sample may be carry-over from other donors' samples. Sequences were obtained from blood. The chain combines TRBV10-2 with TRBJ1-3; D perhaps matches TRBD1 (6 bases). Written as DNA, the CDR3 is TGCGCCAGCGGACCTTCGACAGGCCCTGGAAACACCATATATTTT. Its translation is CASGPSTGPGNTIYF.